This T cell receptor beta chain was obtained from a study of blood T cell repertoires in COVID-19 (dated by TCRdb to 2019 to 2021). Context from the whole study: Samples from collaborators originated in the United States, Italy and Spain and spanned both the acute and convalescent phases of COVID-19. Where available, HLA class I and class II types were obtained from metadata supplied by the sample provider rather than from assay-based typing. The prospective study material was composed of cDNA or gDNA derived from T cells, B-cell-depleted T cells, or PBMCs. The repertoires were released in a freely available public database intended as a resource for research on the immune response to SARS-CoV-2. The sample metadata nearly always contained a de-identified subject ID, COVID-19 status, age in years and sex. Subjects who had been exposed to COVID-19, were actively infected with it, or had recovered from it provided the deeply sampled blood TCRbeta repertoires that made up the dataset. Samples were obtained from the ongoing ImmuneRACE study (first 160 participants) and from 1,200 or so subjects provided by 6 global collaborators.

TCRbeta CDR3 regions were amplified from genomic DNA by means of the immunoSEQ Assay, a bias-controlled multiplex PCR. In the original analysis: Within the assay, amplification of reference gene primers was used to estimate how many nucleated cells each sample contained. Sequence reads were collapsed and filtered to measure the absolute abundance of every unique TCRbeta CDR3 rearrangement. For each sample, productive Simpson clonality was calculated by taking the square root of Simpson's diversity index across productive rearrangements. In its TCRdb copy, this immuneACCESS table keeps in-frame sequences only and misses some clones. Where compared with another copy, unresolved V genes explain less than half of these, and the others have no known cause. The DNA gave D and trimming, while V, J and clone size come from that table. The sample has some 220,000 clones on record, 84% of them singletons. The top ten clones comprise more than 9% of the sample.

Each collaborating institution followed its own protocols to collect whole blood in K2EDTA tubes. Collaborator samples were shipped for TCRbeta analysis as frozen whole blood, isolated PBMCs, or DNA extracted from either sample type. The research as a whole found: Clinical and demographic metadata were provided uncurated, with the amount varying by source and participant.

Notes on this clone: Its antigen is unknown. Within one base of it there is no much larger clone, and no base qualities were kept.

The CDR3 runs 13 amino acids, cysteine and phenylalanine included. Of the read, only the CDR3 DNA is kept; its 39 bases are in frame from base 1. The CDR1 and CDR2 encoded by the germline V gene (reference sequence) are SEHNR and FQNEAQ. Trimming removed 1 base from V and 8 bases from J, leaving 8 bases between the germline ends. This TCR came from a man aged 45-60 years with active or convalescent COVID-19. This chain joins TRBV7-9 to TRBJ1-4; the D gene assignment is ambiguous. The sequenced material came from peripheral blood. The CDR3 region reads CASSLGEWEKLFF. The sequenced DNA is TGTGCCAGCAGCTTAGGCGAGTGGGAAAAACTGTTTTTT. The entire variable domain, with the stretches around the CDR3 drawn from the reference TRBV7-9 and TRBJ1-4 proteins, is DTGVSQNPRHKITKRGQNVTFRCDPISEHNRLYWYRQTLGQGPEFLTYFQNEAQLEKSRLLSDRFSAERPKGSFSTLEIQRTEQGDSAMYLCASSLGEWEKLFFGSGTQLSVL.